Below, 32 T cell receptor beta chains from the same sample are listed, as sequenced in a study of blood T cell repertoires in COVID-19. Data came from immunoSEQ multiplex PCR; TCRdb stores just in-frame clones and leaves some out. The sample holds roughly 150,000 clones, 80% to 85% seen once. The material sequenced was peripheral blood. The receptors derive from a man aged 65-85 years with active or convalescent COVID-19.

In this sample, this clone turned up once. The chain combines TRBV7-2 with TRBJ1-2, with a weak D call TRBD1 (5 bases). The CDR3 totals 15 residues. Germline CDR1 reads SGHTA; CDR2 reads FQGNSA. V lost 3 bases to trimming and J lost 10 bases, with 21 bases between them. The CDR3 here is CASSLTLMAGIDYTF. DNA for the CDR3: TGTGCCAGCAGCTTGACCTTAATGGCAGGGATCGACTACACCTTC.

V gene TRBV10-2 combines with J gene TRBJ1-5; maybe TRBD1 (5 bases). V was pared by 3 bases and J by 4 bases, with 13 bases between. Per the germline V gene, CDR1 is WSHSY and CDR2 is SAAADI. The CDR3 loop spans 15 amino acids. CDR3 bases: TGCGCCAGCAGTGAATTGGGGCAGCTAAATCAGCCCCAGCATTTT. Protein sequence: CASSELGQLNQPQHF.

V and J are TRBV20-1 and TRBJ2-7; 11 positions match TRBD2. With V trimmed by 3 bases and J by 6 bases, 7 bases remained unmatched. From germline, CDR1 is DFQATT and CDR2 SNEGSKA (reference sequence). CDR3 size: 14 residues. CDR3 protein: CSASRGLAVLEQYF. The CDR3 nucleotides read TGCAGTGCTAGTAGGGGACTAGCGGTTCTCGAGCAGTACTTC.

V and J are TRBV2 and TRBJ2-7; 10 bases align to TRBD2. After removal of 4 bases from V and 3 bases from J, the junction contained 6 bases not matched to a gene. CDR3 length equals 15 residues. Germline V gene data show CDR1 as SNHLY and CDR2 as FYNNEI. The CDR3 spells CASSATSGVIYEQYF. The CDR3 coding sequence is TGTGCCAGCAGTGCTACTAGCGGGGTAATCTACGAGCAGTACTTC.

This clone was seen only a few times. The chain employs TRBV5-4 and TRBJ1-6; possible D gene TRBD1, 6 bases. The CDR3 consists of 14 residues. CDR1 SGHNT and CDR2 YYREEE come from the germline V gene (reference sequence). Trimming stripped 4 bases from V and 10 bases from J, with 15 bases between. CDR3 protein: CASSSYREHSPLHF. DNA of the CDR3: TGTGCCAGCAGCAGTTACAGGGAGCACTCACCCCTCCACTTT.

The CDR3 is CASSLSRDRAREQYF. The CDR3 bases are TGTGCCAGCAGCTTAAGCCGCGACAGGGCGAGGGAGCAGTACTTC. V usage is TRBV7-2 and J usage is TRBJ2-7; 7 bases agree with TRBD1. V lost 2 bases and J lost 7; bases outside the gene matches: 11. The length of the CDR3 is 15 residues. Germline V gene sequence: CDR1 SGHTA, CDR2 FQGNSA.

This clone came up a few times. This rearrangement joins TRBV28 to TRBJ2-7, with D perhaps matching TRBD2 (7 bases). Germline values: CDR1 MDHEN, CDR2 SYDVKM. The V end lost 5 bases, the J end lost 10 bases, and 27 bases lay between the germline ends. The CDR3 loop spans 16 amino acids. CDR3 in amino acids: CASSLPRGEVGGTQYF. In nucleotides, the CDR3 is TGTGCCAGCAGTCTCCCCCGGGGGGAGGTTGGAGGGACACAGTACTTC.

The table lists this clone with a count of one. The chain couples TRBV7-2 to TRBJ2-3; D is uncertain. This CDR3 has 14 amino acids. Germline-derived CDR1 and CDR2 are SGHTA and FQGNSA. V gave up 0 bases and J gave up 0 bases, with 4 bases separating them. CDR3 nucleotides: TGTGCCAGCAGCTTAGCCGGGAGCACAGATACGCAGTATTTT. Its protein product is CASSLAGSTDTQYF. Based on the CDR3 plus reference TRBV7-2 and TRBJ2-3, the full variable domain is GAGVSQSPSNKVTEKGKDVELRCDPISGHTALYWYRQSLGQGLEFLIYFQGNSAPDKSGLPSDRFSAERTGGSVSTLTIQRTQQEDSAVYLCASSLAGSTDTQYFGPGTRLTVL.

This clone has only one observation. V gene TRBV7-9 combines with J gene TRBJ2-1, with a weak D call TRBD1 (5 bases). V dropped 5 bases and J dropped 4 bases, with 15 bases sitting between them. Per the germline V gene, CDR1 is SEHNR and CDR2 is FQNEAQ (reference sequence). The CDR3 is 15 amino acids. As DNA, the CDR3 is TGTGCCAGCAGCGCTACAGGCGTTGCGTACAATGAGCAGTTCTTC. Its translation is CASSATGVAYNEQFF.

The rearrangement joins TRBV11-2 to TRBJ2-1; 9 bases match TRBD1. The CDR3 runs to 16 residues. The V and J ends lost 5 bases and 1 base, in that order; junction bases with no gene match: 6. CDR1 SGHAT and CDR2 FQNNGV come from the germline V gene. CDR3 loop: CASSGRTGDSYNEQFF. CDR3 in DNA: TGTGCCAGCAGCGGGAGGACAGGGGATTCCTACAATGAGCAGTTCTTC.

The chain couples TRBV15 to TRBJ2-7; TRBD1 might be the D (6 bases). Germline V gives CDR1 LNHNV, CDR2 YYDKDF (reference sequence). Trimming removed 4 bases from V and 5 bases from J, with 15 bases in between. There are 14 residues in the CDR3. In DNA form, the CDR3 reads TGTGCCACCAGCATTGTCAGGGGAGAGGACGAGCAGTACTTC. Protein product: CATSIVRGEDEQYF.

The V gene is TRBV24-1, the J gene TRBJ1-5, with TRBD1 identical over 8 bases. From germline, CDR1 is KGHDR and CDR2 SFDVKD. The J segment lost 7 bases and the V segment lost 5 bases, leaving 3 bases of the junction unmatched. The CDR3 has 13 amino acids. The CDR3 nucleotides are TGTGCCACCAGTGGGACAGGGTGGCAGCCCCAGCATTTT. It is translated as CATSGTGWQPQHF.

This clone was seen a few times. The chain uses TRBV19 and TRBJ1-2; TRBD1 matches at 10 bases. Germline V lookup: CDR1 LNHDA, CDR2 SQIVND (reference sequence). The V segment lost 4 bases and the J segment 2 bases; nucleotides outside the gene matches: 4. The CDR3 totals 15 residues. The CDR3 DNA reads TGTGCCAGTAGTAACCGGGACAGGGGAAACTATGGCTACACCTTC. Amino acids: CASSNRDRGNYGYTF. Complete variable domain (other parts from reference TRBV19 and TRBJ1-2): DGGITQSPKYLFRKEGQNVTLSCEQNLNHDAMYWYRQDPGQGLRLIYYSQIVNDFQKGDIAEGYSVSREKKESFPLTVTSAQKNPTAFYLCASSNRDRGNYGYTFGSGTRLTVV.

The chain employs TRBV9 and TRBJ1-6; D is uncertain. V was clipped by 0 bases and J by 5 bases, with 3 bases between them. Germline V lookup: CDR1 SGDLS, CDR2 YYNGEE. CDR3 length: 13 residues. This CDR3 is CASSVADNSPLHF. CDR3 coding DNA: TGTGCCAGCAGCGTAGCTGATAATTCACCCCTCCACTTT.

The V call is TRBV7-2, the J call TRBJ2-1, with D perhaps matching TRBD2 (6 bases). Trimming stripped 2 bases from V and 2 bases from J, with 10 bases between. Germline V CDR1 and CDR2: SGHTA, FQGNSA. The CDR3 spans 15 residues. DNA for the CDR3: TGTGCCAGCAGCTTAAGCTGGGGGGCCTACAATGAGCAGTTCTTC. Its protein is CASSLSWGAYNEQFF.

CDR3 in DNA: TGCGCCAGCAGCGGCGGTCGCGGGGAGCTGTTTTTT. It yields the protein CASSGGRGELFF. The chain combines TRBV5-1 with TRBJ2-2; D ambiguous. Trimming removed 4 bases at V and 7 bases at J, with 8 bases between. CDR1 is SGHRS, CDR2 YFSETQ, per germline. CDR3 size: 12 residues.

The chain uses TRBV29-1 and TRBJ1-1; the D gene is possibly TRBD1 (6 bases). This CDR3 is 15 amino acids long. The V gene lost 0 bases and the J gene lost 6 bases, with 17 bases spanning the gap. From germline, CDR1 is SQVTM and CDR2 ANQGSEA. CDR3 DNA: TGCAGCGTTGAAGAATGGTGGGGGCTGGTCGCTGAAGCTTTCTTT. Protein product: CSVEEWWGLVAEAFF. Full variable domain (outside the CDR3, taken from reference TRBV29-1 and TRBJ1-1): SAVISQKPSRDICQRGTSLTIQCQVDSQVTMMFWYRQQPGQSLTLIATANQGSEATYESGFVIDKFPISRPNLTFSTLTVSNMSPEDSSIYLCSVEEWWGLVAEAFFGQGTRLTVV.

This chain's CDR3 is CASSPRELGETQYF. The CDR3 bases are TGTGCCAGCAGCCCTCGGGAGTTAGGGGAGACCCAGTACTTC. The rearrangement links TRBV3-1 (or the pseudogene TRBV3-2) to TRBJ2-5; D is possibly TRBD2 (6 bases). Trimming took off 4 bases at V and 5 bases at J, with 14 bases between the two ends. The CDR3 is 14 residues long. Germline values: CDR1 LGHDT, CDR2 YNNKEL (reference sequence).

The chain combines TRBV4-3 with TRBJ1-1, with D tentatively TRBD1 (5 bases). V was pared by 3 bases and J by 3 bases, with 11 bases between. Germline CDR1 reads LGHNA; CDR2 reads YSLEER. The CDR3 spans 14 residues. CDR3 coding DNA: TGCGCCAGCAGCCAGGGACTGCGGGACACTGAAGCTTTCTTT. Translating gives CASSQGLRDTEAFF.

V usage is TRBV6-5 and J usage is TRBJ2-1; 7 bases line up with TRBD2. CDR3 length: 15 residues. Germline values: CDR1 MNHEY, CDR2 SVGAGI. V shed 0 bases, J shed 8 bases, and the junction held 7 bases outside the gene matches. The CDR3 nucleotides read TGTGCCAGCAGTTACTCGGCGGGAGAAACGCATGAGCAGTTCTTC. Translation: CASSYSAGETHEQFF.

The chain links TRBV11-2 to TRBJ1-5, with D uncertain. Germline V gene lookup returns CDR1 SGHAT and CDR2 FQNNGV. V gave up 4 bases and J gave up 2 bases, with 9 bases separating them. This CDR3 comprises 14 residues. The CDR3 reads CASSYTMGNQPQHF. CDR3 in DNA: TGTGCCAGCAGCTACACCATGGGCAATCAGCCCCAGCATTTT.

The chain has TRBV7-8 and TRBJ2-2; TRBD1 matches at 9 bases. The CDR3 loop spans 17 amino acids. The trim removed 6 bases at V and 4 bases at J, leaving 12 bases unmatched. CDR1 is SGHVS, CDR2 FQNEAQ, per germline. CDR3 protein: CASRGGPGTGSTGELFF. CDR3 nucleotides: TGTGCCAGCAGAGGGGGTCCCGGGACAGGGTCCACCGGGGAGCTGTTTTTT.

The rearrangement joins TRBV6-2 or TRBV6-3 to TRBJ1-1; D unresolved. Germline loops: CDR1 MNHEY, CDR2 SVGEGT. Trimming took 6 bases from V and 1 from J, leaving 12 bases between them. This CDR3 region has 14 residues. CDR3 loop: CASSPLAGNTEAFF. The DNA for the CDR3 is TGTGCCAGCAGCCCCTTGGCGGGGAACACTGAAGCTTTCTTT.

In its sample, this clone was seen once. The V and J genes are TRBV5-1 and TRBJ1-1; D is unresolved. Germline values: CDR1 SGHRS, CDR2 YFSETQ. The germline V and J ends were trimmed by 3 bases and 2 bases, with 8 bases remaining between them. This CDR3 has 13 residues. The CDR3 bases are TGCGCCAGCAGCTCCAAGACAAACACTGAAGCTTTCTTT. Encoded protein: CASSSKTNTEAFF.

This CDR3 is CASSLGQHGQPQHF. CDR3 DNA sequence: TGTGCCAGCAGCCTGGGACAGCATGGGCAGCCCCAGCATTTT. This chain connects TRBV28 to TRBJ1-5; 7 bases align to TRBD1. The CDR3 totals 14 residues. With 6 bases clipped from V and 7 bases from J, the junction kept 9 bases outside the gene matches. Germline V CDR1 and CDR2: MDHEN, SYDVKM.

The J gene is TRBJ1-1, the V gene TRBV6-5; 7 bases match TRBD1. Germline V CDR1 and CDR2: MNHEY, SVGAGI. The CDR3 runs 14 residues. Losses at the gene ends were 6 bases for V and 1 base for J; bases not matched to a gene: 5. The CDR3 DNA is TGTGCCAGCAGACTGGGACAGTCGAACACTGAAGCTTTCTTT. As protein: CASRLGQSNTEAFF.

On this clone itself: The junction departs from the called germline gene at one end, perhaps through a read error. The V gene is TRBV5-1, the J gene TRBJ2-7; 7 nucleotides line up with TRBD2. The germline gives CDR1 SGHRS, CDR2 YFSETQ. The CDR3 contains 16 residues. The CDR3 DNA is TGCGCCCGCAGCTTTGGGGGGGGAGCCTACTCCTACGAGCAGTACTTC. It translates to CARSFGGGAYSYEQYF.

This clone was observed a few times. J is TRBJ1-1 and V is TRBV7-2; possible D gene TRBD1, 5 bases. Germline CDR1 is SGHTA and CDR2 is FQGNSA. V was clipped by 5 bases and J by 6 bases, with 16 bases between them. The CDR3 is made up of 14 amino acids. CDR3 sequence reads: CASSRGADYSEAFF. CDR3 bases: TGTGCCAGCAGCCGTGGGGCGGATTATTCTGAAGCTTTCTTT.

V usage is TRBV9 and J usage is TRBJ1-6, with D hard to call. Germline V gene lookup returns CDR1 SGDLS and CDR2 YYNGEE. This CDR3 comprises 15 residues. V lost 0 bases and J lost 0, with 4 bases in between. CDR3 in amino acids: CASSVGSSYNSPLHF. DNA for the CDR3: TGTGCCAGCAGCGTAGGGAGCTCCTATAATTCACCCCTCCACTTT.

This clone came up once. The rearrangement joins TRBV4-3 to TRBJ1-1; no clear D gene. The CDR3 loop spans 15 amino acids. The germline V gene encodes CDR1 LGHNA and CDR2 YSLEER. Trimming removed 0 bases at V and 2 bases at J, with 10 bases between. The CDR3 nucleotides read TGCGCCAGCAGCCAAGATGAGACATTAAACACTGAAGCTTTCTTT. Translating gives CASSQDETLNTEAFF.

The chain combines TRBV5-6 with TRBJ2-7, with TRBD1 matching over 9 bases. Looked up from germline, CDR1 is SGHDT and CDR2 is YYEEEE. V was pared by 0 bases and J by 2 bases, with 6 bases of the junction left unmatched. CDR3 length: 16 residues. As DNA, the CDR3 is TGTGCCAGCAGCTTGGTCGGGACAGGGAAAGCCTACGAGCAGTACTTC. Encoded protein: CASSLVGTGKAYEQYF. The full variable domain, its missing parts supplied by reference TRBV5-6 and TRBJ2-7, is DAGVTQSPTHLIKTRGQQVTLRCSPKSGHDTVSWYQQALGQGPQFIFQYYEEEERQRGNFPDRFSGHQFPNYSSELNVNALLLGDSALYLCASSLVGTGKAYEQYFGPGTRLTVT.

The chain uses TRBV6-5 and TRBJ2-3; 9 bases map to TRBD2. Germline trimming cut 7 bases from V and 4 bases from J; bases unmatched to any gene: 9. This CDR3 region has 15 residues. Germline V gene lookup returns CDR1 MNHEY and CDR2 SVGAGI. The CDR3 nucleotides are TGTGCCAGCACCGGACTAGCGTCTTTCCCAGATACGCAGTATTTT. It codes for CASTGLASFPDTQYF.